This is a list of T cell receptor beta chains from one sample in a study of blood T cell repertoires in COVID-19. Assay used: immunoSEQ multiplex PCR; TCRdb lists only in-frame clones, some missing. Of 100,000 or so clones in the sample, 80% to 90% are singletons; the top ten hold 19%. The sequencing input was peripheral blood. Every receptor here comes from a human donor with acute or convalescent COVID-19. The donor label of this sample is uncertain. The CDR3 runs from the conserved cysteine through the conserved F or W. The D gene is left open where the match is weak.

>TRBJ1-6|TRBV5-6|NA
CASSLRQNSYNSPLHF
TGTGCCAGCAGCTTGAGACAGAACTCCTATAATTCACCCCTCCACTTT
>TRBJ1-6|TRBV7-9|NA
CASSLDTGNYSPLHF
TGTGCCAGCAGCTTAGATACAGGGAATTATTCACCCCTCCACTTT
>TRBJ2-2|TRBV7-3|NA
CASSPNSANTGELFF
TGTGCCAGCAGCCCTAATAGCGCGAACACCGGGGAGCTGTTTTTT
>TRBJ2-5|TRBV24-1|TRBD2
CATSDLKASGRETQYF
TGTGCCACCAGTGACCTGAAGGCTAGCGGGAGAGAGACCCAGTACTTC
>TRBJ1-2|TRBV4-3|TRBD1
CASSLGQGSGGYTF
TGCGCCAGCAGCCTTGGACAGGGGTCAGGAGGCTACACCTTC
>TRBJ1-2|TRBV12-3/TRBV12-4|NA
CASSFQGNYGYTF
TGTGCCAGCAGTTTTCAGGGGAACTATGGCTACACCTTC
>TRBJ2-6|TRBV18|NA
CASSPQPPRGGANVLTF
TGTGCCAGCTCACCCCAACCGCCACGTGGCGGGGCCAACGTCCTGACTTTC
>TRBJ2-3|TRBV9|NA
CASSVGASGQKDTQYF
TGTGCCAGCAGCGTAGGGGCGAGCGGGCAGAAGGATACGCAGTATTTT
>TRBJ2-7|TRBV7-2|TRBD2
CASALAGAYEQYF
TGTGCCAGCGCTCTAGCGGGGGCCTACGAGCAGTACTTC
>TRBJ1-4|TRBV2|NA
CASSGQRLMKFF
TGTGCCAGCAGCGGACAGAGGCTAATGAAATTTTTT
>TRBJ1-2|TRBV6-5|NA
CASMLTELNYGYTF
TGTGCCAGCATGTTAACAGAACTTAACTATGGCTACACCTTC
>TRBJ1-1|TRBV28|NA
CASIQRDTNTEAFF
TGTGCCAGCATTCAACGGGACACGAACACTGAAGCTTTCTTT
>TRBJ1-2|TRBV28|NA
CASMWGLSYGYTF
TGTGCCAGCATGTGGGGGCTTTCTTATGGCTACACCTTC
>TRBJ1-3|TRBV29-1|TRBD1
CSVEAPKTGGRNTIYF
TGCAGCGTTGAAGCCCCCAAGACAGGGGGAAGGAACACCATATATTTT
>TRBJ1-1|TRBV6-5|TRBD1
CAVVDREIVDTEAFF
TGTGCCGTCGTCGACAGGGAGATTGTTGATACTGAAGCTTTCTTT
>TRBJ1-4|TRBV5-5|NA
CASSLGTAFNEKLFF
TGTGCCAGCAGCTTGGGGACAGCCTTTAATGAAAAACTGTTTTTT
>TRBJ1-1|TRBV2|NA
CASSEYRQSEAFF
TGTGCCAGCAGTGAATACCGACAATCTGAAGCTTTCTTT
>TRBJ1-5|TRBV18|TRBD1
CASSATGTGVAGPQHF
TGTGCCAGCTCAGCAACCGGGACAGGGGTCGCCGGGCCCCAGCATTTT
>TRBJ1-1|TRBV5-8|TRBD1
CASSLGTGVWTEAFF
TGTGCCAGCAGCTTGGGCACAGGGGTATGGACTGAAGCTTTCTTT
>TRBJ2-7|TRBV9|TRBD2
CASSVGGTSGNLREQYF
TGTGCCAGCAGCGTAGGGGGGACTAGCGGGAACCTTCGCGAGCAGTACTTC
>TRBJ1-2|TRBV6-5|NA
CASTNAGVRGYTF
TGTGCCAGCACCAACGCGGGGGTTCGTGGCTACACCTTC
>TRBJ2-1|TRBV4-3|NA
CASSQDSAAESYNEQFF
TGCGCCAGCAGCCAAGATTCGGCGGCGGAGTCCTACAATGAGCAGTTCTTC
>TRBJ2-1|TRBV7-3|TRBD2
CASSLPGLAGVNEQFF
TGTGCCAGCAGCTTACCGGGACTAGCGGGAGTCAATGAGCAGTTCTTC
>TRBJ1-2|TRBV6-2/TRBV6-3|TRBD1
CASSYSRTGGDYGYTF
TGTGCCAGCAGTTACTCCAGGACAGGGGGCGACTATGGCTACACCTTC
>TRBJ1-1|TRBV5-5|TRBD1
CASSTRGQGIEAFF
TGTGCCAGCAGCACGCGCGGACAGGGGATTGAAGCTTTCTTT
>TRBJ1-2|TRBV2|NA
CASSESAGELSPYGYTF
TGTGCCAGCAGTGAGTCTGCGGGGGAGCTCTCTCCCTATGGCTACACCTTC
>TRBJ2-1|TRBV19|TRBD2
CASSLAGGYNEQFF
TGTGCCAGTAGTCTAGCGGGAGGATACAATGAGCAGTTCTTC